A selection of T cell receptor beta chains follows, all from one sample in a study of blood T cell repertoires in COVID-19. This table comes from immunoSEQ multiplex PCR, and its TCRdb copy is limited to in-frame clones, with some not included. The profile covers over 100,000 clones, with 70% to 90% appearing a single time and under 2.5% taken by the ten largest. Sequencing was performed on peripheral blood. Source of these receptors: a man in his fifties or sixties with active COVID-19. Both conserved end residues are part of each CDR3.

v_gene	j_gene	CDR3aa
TRBV6-4	TRBJ1-2	CASTARGGAIDGYTF
TRBV5-4	TRBJ1-2	CASSSDSYGYTF
TRBV21-1	TRBJ1-6	CASSRLGGTETNSPLHF
TRBV5-6	TRBJ2-7	CASTNPRTKFSYEQYF
TRBV27	TRBJ1-5	CASRPATGGAGNQPQHF
TRBV6-5	TRBJ1-4	CASRRGGEKLFF
TRBV11-2	TRBJ2-1	CASSSLHVGTFNEQFF
TRBV2	TRBJ2-6	CASSGQGIGANVLTF
TRBV14	TRBJ1-4	CASSQQGREKLFF
TRBV11-3	TRBJ1-1	CASSYSLNTEAFF
TRBV9	TRBJ1-1	CASSVGGDTEAFF
TRBV14	TRBJ1-2	CASSQVGGYGYTF
TRBV7-2	TRBJ1-5	CASSPGGRYQPQHF
TRBV18	TRBJ1-5	CASSRDGSNQPQHF
TRBV12-3/TRBV12-4	TRBJ1-2	CASSLGQNYGYTF
TRBV6-1	TRBJ2-7	CASSESLRLAGFISYEQYF
TRBV3-1/TRBV3-2	TRBJ2-3	CASSHLGGAGTGVAQYF
TRBV18	TRBJ2-2	CASSPEQGMAGELFF
TRBV3-1/TRBV3-2	TRBJ2-5	CASSQGAQETQYF
TRBV10-3	TRBJ1-3	CAISDGALRGNTIYF
TRBV2	TRBJ2-1	CASIVDNEQFF